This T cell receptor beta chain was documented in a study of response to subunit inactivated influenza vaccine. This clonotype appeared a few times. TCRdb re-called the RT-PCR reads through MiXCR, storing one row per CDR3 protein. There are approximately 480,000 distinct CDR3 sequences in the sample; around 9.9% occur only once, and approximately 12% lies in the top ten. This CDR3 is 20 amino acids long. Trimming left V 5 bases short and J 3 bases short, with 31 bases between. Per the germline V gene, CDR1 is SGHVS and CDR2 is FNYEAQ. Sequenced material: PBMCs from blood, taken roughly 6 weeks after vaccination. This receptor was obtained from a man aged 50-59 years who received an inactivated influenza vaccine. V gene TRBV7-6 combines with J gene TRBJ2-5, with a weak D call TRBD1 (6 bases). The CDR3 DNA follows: TGTGCCAGCAGCATTGGGGGCTACTACAGAAATCAGGTTGCCGAAGAGACCCAGTACTTC. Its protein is CASSIGGYYRNQVAEETQYF.